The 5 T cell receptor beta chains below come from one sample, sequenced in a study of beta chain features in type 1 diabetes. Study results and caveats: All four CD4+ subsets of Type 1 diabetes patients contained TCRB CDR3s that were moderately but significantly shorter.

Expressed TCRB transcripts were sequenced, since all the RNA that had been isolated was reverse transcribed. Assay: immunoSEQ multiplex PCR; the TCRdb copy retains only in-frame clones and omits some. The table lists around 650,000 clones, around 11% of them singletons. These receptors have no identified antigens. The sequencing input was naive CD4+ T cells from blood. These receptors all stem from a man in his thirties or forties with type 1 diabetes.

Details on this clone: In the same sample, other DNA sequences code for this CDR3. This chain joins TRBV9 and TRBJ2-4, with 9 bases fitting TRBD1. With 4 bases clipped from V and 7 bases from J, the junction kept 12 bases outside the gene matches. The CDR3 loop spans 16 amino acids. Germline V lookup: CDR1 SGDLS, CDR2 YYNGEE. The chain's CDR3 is CASSPREGQGRNIQYF. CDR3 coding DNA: TGTGCCAGCAGCCCCCGAGAGGGACAGGGTCGGAACATTCAGTACTTC.

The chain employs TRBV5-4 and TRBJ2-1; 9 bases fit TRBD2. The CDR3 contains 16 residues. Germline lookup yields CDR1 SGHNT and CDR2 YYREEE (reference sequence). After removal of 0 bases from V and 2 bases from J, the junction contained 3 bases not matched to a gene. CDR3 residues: CASSLAAGGPYNEQFF. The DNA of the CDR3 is TGTGCCAGCAGCTTGGCAGCGGGGGGACCCTACAATGAGCAGTTCTTC.

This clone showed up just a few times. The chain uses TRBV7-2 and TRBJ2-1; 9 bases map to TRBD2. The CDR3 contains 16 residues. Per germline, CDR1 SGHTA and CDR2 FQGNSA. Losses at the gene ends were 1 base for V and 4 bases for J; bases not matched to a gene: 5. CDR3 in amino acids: CASSLDSGGLYNEQFF. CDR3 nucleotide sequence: TGTGCCAGCAGCTTAGATAGCGGGGGCTTGTACAATGAGCAGTTCTTC.

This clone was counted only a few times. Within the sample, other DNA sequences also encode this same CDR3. CDR3 loop: CASRLDSNYGYTF. The CDR3 nucleotides read TGTGCCAGCAGGCTCGACTCTAACTATGGCTACACCTTC. The rearrangement uses TRBV6-5 and TRBJ1-2; D is uncertain. V shed 6 bases and J shed 0 bases, with 8 bases lying between them. Per the germline V gene, CDR1 is MNHEY and CDR2 is SVGAGI. CDR3 size: 13 residues.

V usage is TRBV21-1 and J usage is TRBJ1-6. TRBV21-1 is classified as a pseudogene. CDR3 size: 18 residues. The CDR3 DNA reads TGTGCCAGCAGCCGCCGAGGGGAGTTTAGCTCCTATAATTCACCCCTCCACTTT. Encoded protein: CASSRRGEFSSYNSPLHF.